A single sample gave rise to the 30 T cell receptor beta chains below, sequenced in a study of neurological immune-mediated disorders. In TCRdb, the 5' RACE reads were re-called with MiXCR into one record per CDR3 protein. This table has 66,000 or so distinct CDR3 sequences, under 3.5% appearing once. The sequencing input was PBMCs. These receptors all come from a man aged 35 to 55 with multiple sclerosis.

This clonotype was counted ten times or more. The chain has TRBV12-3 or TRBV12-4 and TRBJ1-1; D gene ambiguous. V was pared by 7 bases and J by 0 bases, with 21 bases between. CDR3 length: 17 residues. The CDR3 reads CASNELRRRRMNTEAFF. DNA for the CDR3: TGTGCCAGCAATGAATTGAGGCGGAGGAGGATGAACACTGAAGCTTTCTTT.

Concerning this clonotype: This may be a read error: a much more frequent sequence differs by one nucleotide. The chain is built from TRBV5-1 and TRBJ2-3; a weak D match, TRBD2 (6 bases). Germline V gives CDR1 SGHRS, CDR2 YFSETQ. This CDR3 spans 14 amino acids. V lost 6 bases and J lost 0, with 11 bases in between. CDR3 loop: CASTQGTSTDTQYF. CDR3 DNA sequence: TGCGCCAGCACTCAAGGGACTAGCACAGATACGCAGTATTTT.

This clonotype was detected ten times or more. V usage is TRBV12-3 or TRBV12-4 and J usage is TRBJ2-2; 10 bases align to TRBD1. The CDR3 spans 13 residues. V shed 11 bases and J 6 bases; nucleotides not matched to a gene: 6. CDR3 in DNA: TGTGCCTCCGACAGGGGGCAGGCCGGGGAGCTGTTTTTT. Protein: CASDRGQAGELFF.

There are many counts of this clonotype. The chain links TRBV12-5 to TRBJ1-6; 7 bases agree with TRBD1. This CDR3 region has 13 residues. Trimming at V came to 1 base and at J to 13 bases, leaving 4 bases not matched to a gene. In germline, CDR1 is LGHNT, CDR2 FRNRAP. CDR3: CASGLGQGRPLHF. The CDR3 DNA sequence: TGTGCTAGTGGTTTGGGACAGGGCCGGCCCCTCCACTTT.

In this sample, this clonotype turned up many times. CDR3 residues: CASSSSPGTAGYTF. The CDR3, as DNA: TGCGCCAGCAGCTCCTCCCCGGGGACAGCTGGCTACACCTTC. The chain employs TRBV5-1 and TRBJ1-2, with TRBD1 identical over 7 bases. Germline lookup yields CDR1 SGHRS and CDR2 YFSETQ. The CDR3 has 14 amino acids. V lost 3 bases, J lost 7 bases, and 9 bases stayed unmatched.

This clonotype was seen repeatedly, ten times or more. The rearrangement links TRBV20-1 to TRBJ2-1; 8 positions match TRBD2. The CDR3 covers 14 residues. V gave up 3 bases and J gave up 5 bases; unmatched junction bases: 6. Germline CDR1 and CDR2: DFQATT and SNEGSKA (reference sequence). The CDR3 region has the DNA TGCAGTGCTAGGAGCGGGGGTATTCACAATGAGCAGTTCTTC. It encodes CSARSGGIHNEQFF.

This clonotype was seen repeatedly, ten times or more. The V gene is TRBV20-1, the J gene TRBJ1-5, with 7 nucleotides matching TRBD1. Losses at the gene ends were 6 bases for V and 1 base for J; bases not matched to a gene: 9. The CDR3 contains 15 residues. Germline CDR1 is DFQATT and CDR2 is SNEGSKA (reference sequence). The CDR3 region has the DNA TGCAGTGCGATACAGGGGACAGCGAGCAATCAGCCCCAGCATTTT. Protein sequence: CSAIQGTASNQPQHF.

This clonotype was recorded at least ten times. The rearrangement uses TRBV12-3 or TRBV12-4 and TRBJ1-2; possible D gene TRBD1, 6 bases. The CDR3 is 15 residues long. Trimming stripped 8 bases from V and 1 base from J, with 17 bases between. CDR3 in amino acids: CASERTRDINYGYTF. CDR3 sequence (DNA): TGTGCCAGCGAGAGGACCAGGGACATTAACTATGGCTACACCTTC.

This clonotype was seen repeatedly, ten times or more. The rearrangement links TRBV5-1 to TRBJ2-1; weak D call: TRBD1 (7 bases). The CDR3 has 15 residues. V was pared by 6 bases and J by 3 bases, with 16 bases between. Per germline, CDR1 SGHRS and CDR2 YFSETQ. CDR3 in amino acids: CASTSSGGGYNEQFF. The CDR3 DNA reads TGCGCCAGCACTTCATCAGGGGGAGGCTACAATGAGCAGTTCTTC.

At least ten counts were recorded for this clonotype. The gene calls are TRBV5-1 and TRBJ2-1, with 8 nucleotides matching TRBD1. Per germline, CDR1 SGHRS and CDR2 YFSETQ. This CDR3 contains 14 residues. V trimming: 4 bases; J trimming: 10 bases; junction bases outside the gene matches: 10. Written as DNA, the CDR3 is TGCGCCAGCAGCCCCCTTGCCTCAGGGGGCGAGCAGTTCTTC. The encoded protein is CASSPLASGGEQFF.

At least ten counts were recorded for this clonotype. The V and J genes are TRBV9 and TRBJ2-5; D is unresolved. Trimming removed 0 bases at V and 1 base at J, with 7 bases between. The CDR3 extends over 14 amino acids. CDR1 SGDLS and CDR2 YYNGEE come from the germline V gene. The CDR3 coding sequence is TGTGCCAGCAGCGTAGGGTCGGTCCAAGAGACCCAGTACTTC. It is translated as CASSVGSVQETQYF.

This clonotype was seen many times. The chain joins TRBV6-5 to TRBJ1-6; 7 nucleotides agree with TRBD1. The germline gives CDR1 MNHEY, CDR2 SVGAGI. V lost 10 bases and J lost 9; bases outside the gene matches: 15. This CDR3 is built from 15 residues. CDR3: CATSGGQGGRSPLHF. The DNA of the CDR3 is TGTGCCACTTCGGGGGGTCAGGGGGGTCGTTCACCCCTCCACTTT.

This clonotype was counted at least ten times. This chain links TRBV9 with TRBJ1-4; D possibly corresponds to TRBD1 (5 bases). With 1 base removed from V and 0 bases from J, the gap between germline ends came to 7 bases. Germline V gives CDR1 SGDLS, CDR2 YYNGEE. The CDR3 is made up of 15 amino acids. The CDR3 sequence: CASSVQDTTNEKLFF. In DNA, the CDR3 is TGTGCCAGCAGCGTACAGGACACAACTAATGAAAAACTGTTTTTT.

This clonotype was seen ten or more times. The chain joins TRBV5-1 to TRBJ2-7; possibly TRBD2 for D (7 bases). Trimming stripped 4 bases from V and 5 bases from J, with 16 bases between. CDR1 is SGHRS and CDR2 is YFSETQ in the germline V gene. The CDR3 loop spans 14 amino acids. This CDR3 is CASSPRGGKNEQYF. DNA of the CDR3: TGCGCCAGCAGCCCGAGGGGGGGCAAGAACGAGCAGTACTTC.

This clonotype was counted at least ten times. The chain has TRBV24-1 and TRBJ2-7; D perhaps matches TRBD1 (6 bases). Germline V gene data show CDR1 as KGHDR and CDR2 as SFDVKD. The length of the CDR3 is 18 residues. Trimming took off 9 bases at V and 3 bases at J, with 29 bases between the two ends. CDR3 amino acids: CATPPGQPPTNLHYEQYF. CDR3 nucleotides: TGTGCCACCCCACCTGGACAGCCACCAACCAACCTCCACTACGAGCAGTACTTC.

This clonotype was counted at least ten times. This CDR3 reads CASSLAGTEVYEQYF. The CDR3 nucleotides read TGCGCCAGCAGCTTGGCCGGGACGGAGGTCTACGAGCAGTACTTC. The chain carries TRBV5-1 and TRBJ2-7; the D call may be TRBD1 or TRBD2 (5 bases each). V was pared by 0 bases and J by 3 bases, with 13 bases between. The CDR3 extends over 15 amino acids. Germline values: CDR1 SGHRS, CDR2 YFSETQ.

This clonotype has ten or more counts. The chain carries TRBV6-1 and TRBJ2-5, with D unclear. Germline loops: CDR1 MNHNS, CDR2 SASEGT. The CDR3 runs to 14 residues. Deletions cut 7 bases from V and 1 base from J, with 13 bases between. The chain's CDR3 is CASILSRVQETQYF. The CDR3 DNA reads TGTGCCAGCATCTTAAGTAGAGTCCAAGAGACCCAGTACTTC.

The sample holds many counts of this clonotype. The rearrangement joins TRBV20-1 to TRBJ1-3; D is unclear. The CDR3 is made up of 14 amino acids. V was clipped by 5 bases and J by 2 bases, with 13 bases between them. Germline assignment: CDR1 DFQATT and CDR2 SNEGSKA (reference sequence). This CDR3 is CSASENGAGNTIYF. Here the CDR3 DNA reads TGCAGTGCTTCAGAGAACGGAGCTGGAAACACCATATATTTT.

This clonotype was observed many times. The CDR3 protein is CASSLEAPDTQYF. The CDR3 region has the DNA TGCGCCAGCAGCTTGGAAGCTCCAGATACGCAGTATTTT. The chain is built from TRBV5-1 and TRBJ2-3; D not resolved. This CDR3 has 13 amino acids. The germline V and J ends were trimmed by 0 bases and 4 bases, with 6 bases remaining between them. CDR1 SGHRS and CDR2 YFSETQ come from the germline V gene.

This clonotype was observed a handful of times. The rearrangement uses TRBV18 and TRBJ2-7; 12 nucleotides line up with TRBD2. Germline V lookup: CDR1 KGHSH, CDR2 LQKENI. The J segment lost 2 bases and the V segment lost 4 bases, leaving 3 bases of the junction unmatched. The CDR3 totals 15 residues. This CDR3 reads CASSLRLAGAYEQYF. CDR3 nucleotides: TGTGCCAGCTCACTGAGACTAGCGGGAGCCTACGAGCAGTACTTC. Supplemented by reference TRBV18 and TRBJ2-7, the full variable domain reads NAGVMQNPRHLVRRRGQEARLRCSPMKGHSHVYWYRQLPEEGLKFMVYLQKENIIDESGMPKERFSAEFPKEGPSILRIQQVVRGDSAAYFCASSLRLAGAYEQYFGPGTRLTVT.

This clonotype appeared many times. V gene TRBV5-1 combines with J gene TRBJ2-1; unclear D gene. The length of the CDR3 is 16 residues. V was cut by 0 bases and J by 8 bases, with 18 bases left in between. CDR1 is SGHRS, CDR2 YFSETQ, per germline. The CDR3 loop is CASSLAWPTNGDEQFF. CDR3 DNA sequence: TGCGCCAGCAGCTTGGCTTGGCCCACGAATGGCGATGAGCAGTTCTTC.

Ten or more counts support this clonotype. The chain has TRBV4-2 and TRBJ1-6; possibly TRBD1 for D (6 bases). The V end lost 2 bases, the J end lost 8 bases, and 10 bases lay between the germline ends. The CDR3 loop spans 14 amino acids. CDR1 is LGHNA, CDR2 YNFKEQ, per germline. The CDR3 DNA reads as TGTGCCAGCAGCCAACCACAGGGTGATTCACCCCTCCACTTT. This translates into CASSQPQGDSPLHF.

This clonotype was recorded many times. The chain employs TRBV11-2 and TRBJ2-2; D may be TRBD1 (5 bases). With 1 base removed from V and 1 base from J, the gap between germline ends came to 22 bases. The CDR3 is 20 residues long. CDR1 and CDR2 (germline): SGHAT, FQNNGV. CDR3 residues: CASSLVLVSFADKNTGELFF. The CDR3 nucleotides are TGTGCCAGCAGCTTAGTGTTGGTCAGCTTCGCGGACAAGAACACCGGGGAGCTGTTTTTT.

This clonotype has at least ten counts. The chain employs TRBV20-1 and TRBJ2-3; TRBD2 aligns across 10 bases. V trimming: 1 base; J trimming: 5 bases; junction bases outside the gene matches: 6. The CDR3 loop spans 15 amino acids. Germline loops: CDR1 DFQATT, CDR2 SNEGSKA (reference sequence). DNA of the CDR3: TGCAGTGCTAGAGCTAGCGGGAGCTCGGGAGATACGCAGTATTTT. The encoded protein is CSARASGSSGDTQYF.

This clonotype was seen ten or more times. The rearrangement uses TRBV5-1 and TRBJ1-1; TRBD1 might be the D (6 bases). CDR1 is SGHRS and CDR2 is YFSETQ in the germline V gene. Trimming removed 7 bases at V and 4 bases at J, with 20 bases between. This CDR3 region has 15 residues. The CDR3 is CASVMEGGWATEAFF. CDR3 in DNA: TGCGCCAGCGTTATGGAGGGGGGTTGGGCCACTGAAGCTTTCTTT.

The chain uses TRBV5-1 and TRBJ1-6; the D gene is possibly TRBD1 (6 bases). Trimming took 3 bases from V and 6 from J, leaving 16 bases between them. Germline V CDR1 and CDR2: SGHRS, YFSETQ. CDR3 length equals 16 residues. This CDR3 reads CASSSITQGLNSPLHF. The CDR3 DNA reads TGCGCCAGCAGCTCCATTACACAGGGACTTAATTCACCCCTCCACTTT.

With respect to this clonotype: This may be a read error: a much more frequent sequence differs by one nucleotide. The CDR3 reads CDSSLREETQYF. The CDR3 nucleotides are TGCGACAGCAGCTTGCGGGAAGAGACCCAGTACTTC. V usage is TRBV5-1 and J usage is TRBJ2-5, with a tentative D call TRBD2 (5 bases). Germline V CDR1 and CDR2: SGHRS, YFSETQ. There are 12 residues in the CDR3.

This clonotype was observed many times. The DNA of the CDR3 is TGTGCCAGCAGCCCCAGGACTAGCGAGCAGTACTTC. As protein: CASSPRTSEQYF. The chain combines TRBV7-6 with TRBJ2-7, with TRBD2 identical over 7 bases. The length of the CDR3 is 12 residues. J lost 6 bases, V lost 5 bases, and 4 bases had no gene match. From germline, CDR1 is SGHVS and CDR2 FNYEAQ.

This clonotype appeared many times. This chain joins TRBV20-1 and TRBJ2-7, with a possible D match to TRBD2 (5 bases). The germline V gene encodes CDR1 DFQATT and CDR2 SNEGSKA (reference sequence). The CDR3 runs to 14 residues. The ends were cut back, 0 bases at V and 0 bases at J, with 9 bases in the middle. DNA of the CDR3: TGCAGTGCTAGAGATGACGGGAACTCCTACGAGCAGTACTTC. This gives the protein CSARDDGNSYEQYF.

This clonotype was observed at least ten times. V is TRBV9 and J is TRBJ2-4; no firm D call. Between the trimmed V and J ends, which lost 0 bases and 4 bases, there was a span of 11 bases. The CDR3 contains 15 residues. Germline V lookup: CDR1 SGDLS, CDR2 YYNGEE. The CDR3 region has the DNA TGTGCCAGCAGCGTAGCCTCGGATGGAAAAAACATTCAGTACTTC. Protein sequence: CASSVASDGKNIQYF.